One and the same sample provided the 15 T cell receptor beta chains below, sequenced in a study of blood T cells in healthy people across ages. Using a J-beta primer mix together with a sample-barcoded 5' primer, a second PCR was run for roughly 7 to 11 cycles. TCRdb called the 5' RACE reads again in MiXCR, with one record for every CDR3 protein. The profile covers about 750,000 distinct CDR3 sequences, with about 53% appearing a single time and 41% taken by the ten largest. The sample was blood. The origin of the receptors is a man older than 75 in good health.

This clonotype was picked up a small number of times. This sequence joins TRBV29-1 and TRBJ2-1; D is ambiguous. Germline-derived CDR1 and CDR2 are SQVTM and ANQGSEA. The CDR3 length is 17 residues. The V end lost 3 bases, the J end lost 7 bases, and 25 bases lay between the germline ends. This CDR3 is CSVDPLVLAQKGNEQFF. Written as DNA, the CDR3 is TGCAGCGTTGATCCTCTAGTTTTGGCCCAAAAAGGAAATGAGCAGTTCTTC.

This rearrangement joins TRBV12-3 or TRBV12-4 to TRBJ2-1; 14 positions match TRBD2. This CDR3 spans 16 amino acids. J lost 8 bases, V lost 10 bases, and 13 bases had no gene match. As DNA, the CDR3 is TGTGCCACCCGACTAGCGGGAGGGCTGGGTCTGTATGAGCAGTTCTTC. Translated, it gives CATRLAGGLGLYEQFF.

Here the CDR3 DNA reads TGTGCCAGCAGTTACTCGGCGAGGGGGAGCACAGATACGCAGTATTTT. Protein: CASSYSARGSTDTQYF. The V gene is TRBV6-5, the J gene TRBJ2-3, with a tentative D call TRBD1 (6 bases). Germline V lookup: CDR1 MNHEY, CDR2 SVGAGI. This CDR3 region has 16 residues. V gave up 0 bases and J gave up 0 bases, with 10 bases separating them.

The chain carries TRBV29-1 and TRBJ2-5; 8 bases align to TRBD1. Trimming took 7 bases from V and 11 from J; bases not matched to a gene: 18. The CDR3 runs 14 residues. CDR1 is SQVTM and CDR2 is ANQGSEA in the germline V gene. The CDR3 DNA reads TGCAGCGCCGCTGACAGGGGACACAGGAATGAGCAGTACTTC. This sequence encodes CSAADRGHRNEQYF.

The J gene is TRBJ2-4, the V gene TRBV2, with D possibly being TRBD1 (6 bases). Trimming stripped 4 bases from V and 0 bases from J, with 16 bases between. The CDR3 has 17 residues. Germline-derived CDR1 and CDR2 are SNHLY and FYNNEI. The chain's CDR3 is CASSGNRALLAKNIQYF. In DNA, the CDR3 is TGTGCCAGCAGTGGGAACAGGGCCCTTCTAGCCAAAAACATTCAGTACTTC.

The chain couples TRBV7-9 to TRBJ2-3, with D uncertain. The CDR3 is 13 residues long. Germline V CDR1 and CDR2: SEHNR, FQNEAQ (reference sequence). The germline V and J ends were trimmed by 5 bases and 14 bases, with 20 bases remaining between them. CDR3 region: CASSPYALRYAYF. The CDR3 coding sequence is TGTGCCAGCAGCCCCTACGCCCTCAGATACGCGTATTTT.

The chain is built from TRBV20-1 and TRBJ2-4; D not resolved. Looked up from germline, CDR1 is DFQATT and CDR2 is SNEGSKA (reference sequence). The germline V and J ends were trimmed by 3 bases and 5 bases, with 14 bases remaining between them. This CDR3 contains 14 residues. This CDR3 is CSARGQDRENIQYF. The CDR3 DNA is TGCAGTGCTAGGGGTCAGGACCGCGAAAACATTCAGTACTTC.

This clonotype was seen a handful of times. The V and J genes are TRBV20-1 and TRBJ2-1, with 10 bases matching TRBD2. The V gene end was trimmed by 1 base and the J gene end by 10 bases; junction bases not matched to a gene: 7. The CDR3 spans 14 residues. From germline, CDR1 is DFQATT and CDR2 SNEGSKA (reference sequence). In nucleotides, the CDR3 is TGCAGTGCTAGAGCTAGCGGGAGTAGGAGGGAGCAGTTCTTC. This encodes CSARASGSRREQFF.

The chain recombines TRBV10-3 with TRBJ2-7; D unclear. The better agreement between TRBJ2-5 and the DNA end casts doubt on the J call. This CDR3 contains 14 residues. Germline assignment: CDR1 ENHRY and CDR2 SYGVKD. For the CDR3, the DNA is TGTGCCATCAGTGCGGCACACGGGTGGGAGACCCAGTACTTC. This sequence encodes CAISAAHGWETQYF.

The chain joins TRBV4-2 to TRBJ2-5, with a tentative D call TRBD1 (6 bases). Near its end, the DNA agrees better with TRBJ2-7, so the J call may be wrong. Germline assignment: CDR1 LGHNA and CDR2 YNFKEQ. This CDR3 has 16 amino acids. The DNA for the CDR3 is TGTGCCAGCAGCCAAGATCTAGGTGGGGGCCACTACGAGCAGTACTTC. Translated: CASSQDLGGGHYEQYF.

This clonotype was seen only a few times. V usage is TRBV11-2 and J usage is TRBJ2-1; TRBD1 matches at 7 bases. Per germline, CDR1 SGHAT and CDR2 FQNNGV. The CDR3 spans 14 residues. After removal of 4 bases from V and 5 bases from J, the junction contained 5 bases not matched to a gene. The CDR3, as DNA: TGTGCCAGCAGCTCCTCGACAGGGAACAATGAGCAGTTCTTC. Translating it yields CASSSSTGNNEQFF.

V and J are TRBV20-1 and TRBJ1-5, with no clear D. V dropped 0 bases and J dropped 1 base, with 10 bases sitting between them. Per the germline V gene, CDR1 is DFQATT and CDR2 is SNEGSKA (reference sequence). The CDR3 length is 15 residues. CDR3 coding DNA: TGCAGTGCTAGAGACTCGAGCCGCAGCAATCAGCCCCAGCATTTT. It yields the protein CSARDSSRSNQPQHF.

J is TRBJ2-7 and V is TRBV20-1, with 9 nucleotides matching TRBD2. The CDR3 runs to 16 residues. Germline CDR1 and CDR2: DFQATT and SNEGSKA (reference sequence). Trimming cost V 6 bases and J 2 bases; bases outside gene matches: 14. CDR3 protein: CSAPRGAGGLTYEQYF. The CDR3 nucleotides are TGCAGTGCCCCCCGGGGGGCGGGAGGGTTAACCTACGAGCAGTACTTC.

The rearrangement links TRBV2 to TRBJ2-1, with 10 bases that match TRBD2. CDR3 size: 16 residues. Losses at the gene ends were 0 bases for V and 6 bases for J; bases not matched to a gene: 5. Looked up from germline, CDR1 is SNHLY and CDR2 is FYNNEI. The CDR3 region is CASSEARTSGINEQFF. The CDR3 coding sequence is TGTGCCAGCAGTGAAGCCCGTACTAGCGGGATCAATGAGCAGTTCTTC.

This clonotype showed up just a few times. V and J are TRBV10-3 and TRBJ2-7, with TRBD1 identical over 9 bases. The V segment lost 2 bases and the J segment 2 bases; nucleotides outside the gene matches: 4. Germline values: CDR1 ENHRY, CDR2 SYGVKD. There are 15 residues in the CDR3. CDR3 amino acids: CAISEVTGGTYEQYF. Here the CDR3 DNA reads TGTGCCATCAGTGAGGTGACAGGGGGTACCTACGAGCAGTACTTC.